The 17 T cell receptor beta chains below were found in one sample sequenced in a study of blood T cell repertoires in COVID-19. TCRdb's table, derived via immunoSEQ multiplex PCR, lists solely in-frame clones and lacks some. This sample has 250,000 to 300,000 clones, with around nine tenths found just once. Sequenced input: peripheral blood. The receptors were gathered from a woman aged 55-69 years with COVID-19, enrolled during active disease.

The gene calls are TRBV10-3 and TRBJ2-7; 7 nucleotides align to TRBD2. Germline lookup yields CDR1 ENHRY and CDR2 SYGVKD. This CDR3 spans 14 amino acids. V trimming: 10 bases; J trimming: 6 bases; junction bases outside the gene matches: 15. CDR3 sequence reads: CATYGGGNGGEQYF. The DNA of the CDR3 is TGTGCCACCTATGGGGGGGGAAATGGGGGCGAGCAGTACTTC.

The chain uses TRBV7-8 and TRBJ2-3, with 8 bases aligning to TRBD1. There are 15 residues in the CDR3. J lost 4 bases, V lost 7 bases, and 10 bases had no gene match. CDR1 is SGHVS and CDR2 is FQNEAQ in the germline V gene. The CDR3 loop reads CASTRWTGTSDTQYF. CDR3 DNA sequence: TGTGCCAGCACCCGCTGGACAGGGACGTCAGATACGCAGTATTTT.

This chain joins TRBV9 and TRBJ1-4, with TRBD1 matching over 10 bases. The CDR3 runs to 15 residues. V trimming: 4 bases; J trimming: 7 bases; junction bases outside the gene matches: 7. From germline, CDR1 is SGDLS and CDR2 YYNGEE. CDR3 sequence (DNA): TGTGCCAGCAGCCGACAGGGGGCGAGGTTTGAAAAACTGTTTTTT. It codes for CASSRQGARFEKLFF.

This clone has a count of ten or more. V usage is TRBV25-1 and J usage is TRBJ2-1; 9 bases agree with TRBD1. From germline, CDR1 is MGHDK and CDR2 SYGVNS. The V segment lost 3 bases and the J segment 6 bases; nucleotides outside the gene matches: 0. The CDR3 totals 13 residues. The CDR3 DNA is TGTGCCAGCAGTGAGGGACAGGGCAATGAGCAGTTCTTC. It codes for CASSEGQGNEQFF.

The rearrangement joins TRBV11-2 to TRBJ1-5; D is ambiguous. Germline V CDR1 and CDR2: SGHAT, FQNNGV. Trimming removed 3 bases at V and 9 bases at J, with 15 bases between. This CDR3 is built from 14 residues. CDR3 coding DNA: TGTGCCAGCAGCTTTAACGGGGAGTGGAGGCCCCAGCATTTT. Amino acids: CASSFNGEWRPQHF.

V is TRBV7-9 and J is TRBJ2-3; 10 nucleotides align to TRBD2. V shed 1 base, J shed 2 bases, and the junction held 3 bases outside the gene matches. This CDR3 has 16 amino acids. Per the germline V gene, CDR1 is SEHNR and CDR2 is FQNEAQ (reference sequence). Here the CDR3 DNA reads TGTGCCAGCAGCTTAGGCCTAGCGGGAGACACAGATACGCAGTATTTT. It yields the protein CASSLGLAGDTDTQYF. Variable domain in full (rest from reference TRBV7-9 and TRBJ2-3): DTGVSQNPRHKITKRGQNVTFRCDPISEHNRLYWYRQTLGQGPEFLTYFQNEAQLEKSRLLSDRFSAERPKGSFSTLEIQRTEQGDSAMYLCASSLGLAGDTDTQYFGPGTRLTVL.

The chain combines TRBV7-6 with TRBJ1-4, with D unresolved. Trimming removed 2 bases at V and 3 bases at J, with 4 bases between. Per the germline V gene, CDR1 is SGHVS and CDR2 is FNYEAQ. This CDR3 has 13 amino acids. CDR3 in amino acids: CASSLPANEKLFF. For the CDR3, the DNA is TGTGCCAGCAGCTTACCGGCTAATGAAAAACTGTTTTTT.

The V call is TRBV5-1, the J call TRBJ1-3; 10 bases agree with TRBD1. The CDR3 spans 15 residues. The V gene's germline CDR1 is SGHRS and CDR2 YFSETQ. With V trimmed by 4 bases and J by 4 bases, 5 bases remained unmatched. The CDR3 loop is CASSADRGRGNTIYF. The CDR3 DNA reads TGCGCCAGCAGCGCGGACAGGGGGAGAGGAAACACCATATATTTT. Looking up the rest from reference TRBV5-1 and TRBJ1-3 gives the full variable domain: KAGVTQTPRYLIKTRGQQVTLSCSPISGHRSVSWYQQTPGQGLQFLFEYFSETQRNKGNFPGRFSGRQFSNSRSEMNVSTLELGDSALYLCASSADRGRGNTIYFGEGSWLTVV.

Only a few counts were recorded for this clone. This chain uses TRBV2 with TRBJ1-5; 11 nucleotides line up with TRBD1. The trim removed 6 bases at V and 7 bases at J, leaving 8 bases unmatched. The CDR3 length is 15 residues. Germline V lookup: CDR1 SNHLY, CDR2 FYNNEI. Here the CDR3 reads CASRADRGQGQPQHF. The CDR3 DNA follows: TGTGCCAGCAGGGCGGACAGGGGGCAAGGACAGCCCCAGCATTTT. Full variable domain (outside the CDR3, taken from reference TRBV2 and TRBJ1-5): EPEVTQTPSHQVTQMGQEVILRCVPISNHLYFYWYRQILGQKVEFLVSFYNNEISEKSEIFDDQFSVERPDGSNFTLKIRSTKLEDSAMYFCASRADRGQGQPQHFGDGTRLSIL.

The V and J genes are TRBV6-5 and TRBJ2-5; no clear D gene. V was clipped by 0 bases and J by 5 bases, with 4 bases between them. Germline values: CDR1 MNHEY, CDR2 SVGAGI. CDR3 length: 12 amino acids. The CDR3 loop reads CASSYSSETQYF. The CDR3 nucleotides are TGTGCCAGCAGTTACTCTTCGGAGACCCAGTACTTC.

The J gene is TRBJ2-6, the V gene TRBV19; 8 nucleotides match TRBD1. Per germline, CDR1 LNHDA and CDR2 SQIVND (reference sequence). This CDR3 has 17 amino acids. The J segment lost 4 bases and the V segment lost 7 bases, leaving 12 bases of the junction unmatched. The CDR3 region is CASTALQGGRGANVLTF. The CDR3 region has the DNA TGTGCCAGTACCGCGCTACAGGGGGGTAGAGGGGCCAACGTCCTGACTTTC.

The rearrangement joins TRBV20-1 to TRBJ1-2; TRBD1 is a possible D gene (6 bases). Trimming pared 5 bases from V and 3 bases from J, leaving 7 bases between. Germline V gene lookup returns CDR1 DFQATT and CDR2 SNEGSKA (reference sequence). The CDR3 covers 11 residues. Written as DNA, the CDR3 is TGCAGTGCTTCAGGGGACTATGGCTACACCTTC. As protein: CSASGDYGYTF.

This chain joins TRBV7-2 and TRBJ2-7; D may be TRBD1 (5 bases). From germline, CDR1 is SGHTA and CDR2 FQGNSA. This CDR3 region has 13 residues. The V end was cut by 2 bases, the J end by 4 bases, with 9 bases between. This CDR3 reads CASSLQGRYEQYF. The CDR3 DNA follows: TGTGCCAGCAGCTTACAGGGCAGGTACGAGCAGTACTTC.

This clone is a singleton in its sample. The rearrangement joins TRBV18 to TRBJ2-3; 9 nucleotides align to TRBD1. Germline V gives CDR1 KGHSH, CDR2 LQKENI. Trimming took 1 base from V and 0 from J; bases not matched to a gene: 5. CDR3 length equals 17 residues. Written as DNA, the CDR3 is TGTGCCAGCTCACCACGTAGGACAGGGGCTAGCACAGATACGCAGTATTTT. Translated: CASSPRRTGASTDTQYF.

The chain links TRBV19 to TRBJ2-7, with 8 bases lining up with TRBD2. CDR3 length: 16 residues. V dropped 4 bases and J dropped 6; count of bases not matched to a gene: 14. Germline CDR1 LNHDA, CDR2 SQIVND (reference sequence). The CDR3 region has the DNA TGTGCCAGTAGTACCGGGACCGCGGGAGGAGGGGGCGAGCAGTACTTC. Protein product: CASSTGTAGGGGEQYF.

The chain recombines TRBV18 with TRBJ2-7, with 8 bases lining up with TRBD1. Germline CDR1 reads KGHSH; CDR2 reads LQKENI. The V gene end was trimmed by 4 bases and the J gene end by 7 bases; junction bases not matched to a gene: 12. The CDR3 runs 15 residues. CDR3 sequence (DNA): TGTGCCAGCTCACGGACAGGGTGGGTCCCTCGGGAGCAGTACTTC. As protein: CASSRTGWVPREQYF.

J is TRBJ2-7 and V is TRBV10-3, with a weak D call TRBD2 (6 bases). The CDR3 covers 12 residues. Trimming cost V 6 bases and J 5 bases, with 11 bases left between them. Germline CDR1 is ENHRY and CDR2 is SYGVKD. The CDR3 DNA reads TGTGCCATCAGACTAGCTGGCCACGAGCAGTACTTC. Its protein product is CAIRLAGHEQYF.